This T cell receptor (beta chain) was documented in a study of shared clonotypes between healthy human individuals. Overall study context: Researchers assigned three CD4 naive, three CD4 memory, two CD8 naive and one CD8 memory plate to each donor. The study, taken as a whole, reports: In having few donors, the study represented limited genetic and exposure-history diversity. Memory subsets generally showed smaller estimated richness than naive subsets did.

A remark on this clone: Its antigen is undetermined.

CDR1 SGHVS and CDR2 FQNEAQ come from the germline V gene. The ends were cut back, 2 bases at V and 6 bases at J, with 13 bases in the middle. CDR3 length: 15 amino acids. The table came from immunoSEQ multiplex PCR; TCRdb's copy has only in-frame clones and leaves some out. This table has roughly 700,000 clones, around 72% appearing once. The sequenced material came from memory CD4+ T cells sorted from blood. Described subset: CD45RA-negative fraction. The receptor was isolated from a woman aged 25-40 years in good health. This sequence joins TRBV7-8 and TRBJ2-2; possibly TRBD2 for D (5 bases). The CDR3 protein is CASSLFSEIAGELFF. The CDR3 coding sequence is TGTGCCAGCAGCTTATTTAGCGAGATCGCCGGGGAGCTGTTTTTT.